This T cell receptor beta chain was profiled in a study of T cells in localized non-small cell lung cancer. General study points: A median around 57 of the top 100 tumor clones appeared in adjacent lung.

The protocol was immunoSEQ multiplex PCR, while the TCRdb copy is restricted to in-frame clones and leaves out a portion. Among around 100,000 clones, roughly 89% were seen once, and the ten largest hold 15%. As regards this clone: The antigen is not known.

Trimming cost V 5 bases and J 4 bases; bases outside gene matches: 4. Germline assignment: CDR1 KGHSH and CDR2 LQKENI. This CDR3 contains 15 residues. Sequenced here: peripheral blood, sampled before any cancer treatment. The chain combines TRBV18 with TRBJ2-2, with TRBD1 matching over 10 bases. The receptor was derived from a man aged 40 to 70 with stage I squamous cell lung carcinoma. CDR3 amino acids: CASSSGQGGTGELFF. CDR3 in DNA: TGTGCCAGCTCATCCGGACAGGGGGGCACCGGGGAGCTGTTTTTT. The full variable domain, completed using reference TRBV18 and TRBJ2-2, is NAGVMQNPRHLVRRRGQEARLRCSPMKGHSHVYWYRQLPEEGLKFMVYLQKENIIDESGMPKERFSAEFPKEGPSILRIQQVVRGDSAAYFCASSSGQGGTGELFFGEGSRLTVL.